The T cell receptor (beta chain) described here comes from a study of cytomegalovirus exposure and HLA in healthy donors. Study-level points and caveats: The study recorded more than 150 TCR beta chains that were cytomegalovirus-associated.

Use of 60 Vbeta and 13 Jbeta primers characterized the PCR. Here immunoSEQ multiplex PCR was the method, and the copy in TCRdb shows in-frame clones only, minus some. The repertoire holds 100,000 to 150,000 clones, with 84% as singletons. Comment on this clone: Its antigen is currently unknown.

All the people who gave samples were healthy bone marrow donors. This clonotype was obtained from a man aged 50-60 years in good health and CMV-seronegative. Sequencing was done on a sample of PBMCs.

CDR3 coding DNA: TGTGCCAGCGCGGGGGCCTACAATGAGCAGTTCTTC. It translates to CASAGAYNEQFF. The rearrangement links TRBV6-5 to TRBJ2-1; 7 bases line up with TRBD2. This CDR3 is 12 amino acids long. CDR1 and CDR2 (germline): MNHEY, SVGAGI. After removal of 8 bases from V and 2 bases from J, the junction contained 0 bases not matched to a gene.